This TCR beta chain appears in the sequencing data of a study of blood T cell repertoires in COVID-19. Overall study: COVID-19 samples from acute and convalescent phases originated in the United States, Italy and Spain. The cDNA or gDNA used as material had been derived from T cells, B-cell-depleted T cells, or PBMCs.

Followed over time, Seattle patients had been enrolled while infection was active. This clone was counted once. The protocol was immunoSEQ multiplex PCR, while the TCRdb copy is restricted to in-frame clones and leaves out a portion. The sample shows 200,000 to 250,000 clones, more than 75% of them seen only once. The germline V gene has CDR1 ENHRY and CDR2 SYGVKD. The CDR3 consists of 13 residues. V shed 6 bases and J 10 bases; nucleotides not matched to a gene: 4. This clonotype was sampled from a woman at least 80 years old with COVID-19, enrolled during active disease. The chain employs TRBV10-3 and TRBJ1-6; 9 nucleotides match TRBD1. Specimen: peripheral blood. CDR3 in DNA: TGTGCCATCAGGGGACAGGGCGGGTCACCCCTCCACTTT. Amino acids: CAIRGQGGSPLHF.